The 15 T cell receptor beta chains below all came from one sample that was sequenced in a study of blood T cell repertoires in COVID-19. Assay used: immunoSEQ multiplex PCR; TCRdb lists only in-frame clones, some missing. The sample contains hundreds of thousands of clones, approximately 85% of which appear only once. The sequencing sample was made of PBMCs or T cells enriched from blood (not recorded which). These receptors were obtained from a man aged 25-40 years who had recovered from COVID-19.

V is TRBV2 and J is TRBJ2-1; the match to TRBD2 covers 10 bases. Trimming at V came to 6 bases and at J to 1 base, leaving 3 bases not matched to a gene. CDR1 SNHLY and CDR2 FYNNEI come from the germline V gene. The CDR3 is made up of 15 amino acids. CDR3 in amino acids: CASRPTSGSYNEQFF. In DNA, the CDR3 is TGTGCCAGCAGGCCGACTAGCGGGTCCTACAATGAGCAGTTCTTC.

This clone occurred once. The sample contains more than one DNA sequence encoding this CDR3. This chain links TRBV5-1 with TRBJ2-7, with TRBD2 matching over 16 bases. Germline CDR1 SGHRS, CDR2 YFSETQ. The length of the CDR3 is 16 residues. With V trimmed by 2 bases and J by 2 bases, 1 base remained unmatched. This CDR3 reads CASSLGTSGGAYEQYF. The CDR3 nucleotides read TGCGCCAGCAGCTTAGGGACTAGCGGGGGGGCCTACGAGCAGTACTTC.

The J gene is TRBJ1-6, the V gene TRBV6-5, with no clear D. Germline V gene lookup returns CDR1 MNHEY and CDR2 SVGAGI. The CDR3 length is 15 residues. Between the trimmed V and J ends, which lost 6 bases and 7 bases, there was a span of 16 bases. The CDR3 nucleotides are TGTGCCAGCAGCGTCTCATCCAGGAAGAATTCACCCCTCCACTTT. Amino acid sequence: CASSVSSRKNSPLHF.

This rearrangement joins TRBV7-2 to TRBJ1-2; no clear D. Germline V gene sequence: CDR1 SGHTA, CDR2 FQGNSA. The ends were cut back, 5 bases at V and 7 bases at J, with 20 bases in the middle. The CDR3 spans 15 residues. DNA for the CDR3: TGTGCCAGCAGCCCCTCCGTGGCAGGAATTGGTGGCTACACCTTC. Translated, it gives CASSPSVAGIGGYTF.

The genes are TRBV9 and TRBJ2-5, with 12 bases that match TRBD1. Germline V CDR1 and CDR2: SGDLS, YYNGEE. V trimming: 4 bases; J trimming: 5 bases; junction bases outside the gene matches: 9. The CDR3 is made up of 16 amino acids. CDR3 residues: CASSMGQGAQMETQYF. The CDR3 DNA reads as TGTGCCAGCAGCATGGGACAGGGGGCGCAGATGGAGACCCAGTACTTC.

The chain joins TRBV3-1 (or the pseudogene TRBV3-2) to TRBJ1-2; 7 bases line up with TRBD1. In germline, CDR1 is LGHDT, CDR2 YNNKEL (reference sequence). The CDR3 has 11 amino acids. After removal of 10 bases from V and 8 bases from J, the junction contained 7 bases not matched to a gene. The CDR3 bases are TGTGCCACATGGGACAGCCTAGGCTACACCTTC. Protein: CATWDSLGYTF.

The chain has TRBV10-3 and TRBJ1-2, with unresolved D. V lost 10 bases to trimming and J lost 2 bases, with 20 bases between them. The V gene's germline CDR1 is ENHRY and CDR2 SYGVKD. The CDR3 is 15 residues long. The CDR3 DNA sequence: TGTGCCAACTTCGGGATACGGGGTAGGAACTATGGCTACACCTTC. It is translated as CANFGIRGRNYGYTF.

CDR3 region: CASSFLSGVVQPQHF. Written as DNA, the CDR3 is TGTGCCAGCAGCTTCCTTTCGGGGGTAGTTCAGCCCCAGCATTTT. The genes are TRBV5-8 and TRBJ1-5; D may be TRBD1 (5 bases). CDR1 is SGHTS, CDR2 YDEGEE, per germline. The ends were cut back, 2 bases at V and 6 bases at J, with 15 bases in the middle. The CDR3 sequence is 15 residues long. Based on the CDR3 plus reference TRBV5-8 and TRBJ1-5, the full variable domain is EAGVTQSPTHLIKTRGQQATLRCSPISGHTSVYWYQQALGLGLQFLLWYDEGEERNRGNFPPRFSGRQFPNYSSELNVNALELEDSALYLCASSFLSGVVQPQHFGDGTRLSIL.

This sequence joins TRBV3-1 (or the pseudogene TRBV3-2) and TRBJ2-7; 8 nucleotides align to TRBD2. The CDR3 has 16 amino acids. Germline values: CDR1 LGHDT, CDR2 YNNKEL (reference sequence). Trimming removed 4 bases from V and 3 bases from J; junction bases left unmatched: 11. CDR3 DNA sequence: TGTGCCAGCAGCCCGGGGGGGCAGAGACCTCGCTACGAGCAGTACTTC. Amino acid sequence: CASSPGGQRPRYEQYF.

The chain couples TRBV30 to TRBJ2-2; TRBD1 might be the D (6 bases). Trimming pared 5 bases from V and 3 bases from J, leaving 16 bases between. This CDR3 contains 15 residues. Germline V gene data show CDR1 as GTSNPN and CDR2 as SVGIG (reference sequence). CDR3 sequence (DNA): TGTGCCTGGGCCCGGTCAGGGGAAGACACCGGGGAGCTGTTTTTT. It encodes CAWARSGEDTGELFF.

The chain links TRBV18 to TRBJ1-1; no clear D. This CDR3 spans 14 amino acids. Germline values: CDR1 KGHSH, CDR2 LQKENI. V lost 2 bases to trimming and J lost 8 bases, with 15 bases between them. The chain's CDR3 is CASSPNTGEAEAFF. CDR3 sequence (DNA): TGTGCCAGCTCACCAAATACGGGTGAGGCGGAAGCTTTCTTT.

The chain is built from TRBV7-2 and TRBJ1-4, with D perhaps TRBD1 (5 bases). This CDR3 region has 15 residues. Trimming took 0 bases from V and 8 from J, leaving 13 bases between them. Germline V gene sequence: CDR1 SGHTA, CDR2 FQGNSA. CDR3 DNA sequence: TGTGCCAGCAGCTTAGCGGGGCAGGAATACGAAAAACTGTTTTTT. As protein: CASSLAGQEYEKLFF.

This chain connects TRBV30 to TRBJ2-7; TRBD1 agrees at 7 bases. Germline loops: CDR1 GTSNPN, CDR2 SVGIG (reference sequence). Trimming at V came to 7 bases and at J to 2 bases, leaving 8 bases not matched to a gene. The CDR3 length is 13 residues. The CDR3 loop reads CASGPGGPYEQYF. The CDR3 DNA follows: TGTGCCTCAGGCCCAGGGGGACCCTACGAGCAGTACTTC.

The CDR3 is CASSPLRGASSYNSPLHF. Here the CDR3 DNA reads TGCGCCAGCAGCCCACTTCGGGGAGCGAGCTCCTATAATTCACCCCTCCACTTT. The genes are TRBV4-1 and TRBJ1-6, with unresolved D. CDR1 and CDR2 (germline): MGHRA, YSYEKL. Trimming took off 4 bases at V and 0 bases at J, with 16 bases between the two ends. This CDR3 has 18 residues.

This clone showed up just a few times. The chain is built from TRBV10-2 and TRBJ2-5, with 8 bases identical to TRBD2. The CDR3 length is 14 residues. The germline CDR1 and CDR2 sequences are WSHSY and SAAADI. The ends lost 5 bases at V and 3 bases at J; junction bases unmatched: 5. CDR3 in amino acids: CASSQLAVKETQYF. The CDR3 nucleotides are TGCGCCAGCAGTCAACTAGCGGTGAAAGAGACCCAGTACTTC.